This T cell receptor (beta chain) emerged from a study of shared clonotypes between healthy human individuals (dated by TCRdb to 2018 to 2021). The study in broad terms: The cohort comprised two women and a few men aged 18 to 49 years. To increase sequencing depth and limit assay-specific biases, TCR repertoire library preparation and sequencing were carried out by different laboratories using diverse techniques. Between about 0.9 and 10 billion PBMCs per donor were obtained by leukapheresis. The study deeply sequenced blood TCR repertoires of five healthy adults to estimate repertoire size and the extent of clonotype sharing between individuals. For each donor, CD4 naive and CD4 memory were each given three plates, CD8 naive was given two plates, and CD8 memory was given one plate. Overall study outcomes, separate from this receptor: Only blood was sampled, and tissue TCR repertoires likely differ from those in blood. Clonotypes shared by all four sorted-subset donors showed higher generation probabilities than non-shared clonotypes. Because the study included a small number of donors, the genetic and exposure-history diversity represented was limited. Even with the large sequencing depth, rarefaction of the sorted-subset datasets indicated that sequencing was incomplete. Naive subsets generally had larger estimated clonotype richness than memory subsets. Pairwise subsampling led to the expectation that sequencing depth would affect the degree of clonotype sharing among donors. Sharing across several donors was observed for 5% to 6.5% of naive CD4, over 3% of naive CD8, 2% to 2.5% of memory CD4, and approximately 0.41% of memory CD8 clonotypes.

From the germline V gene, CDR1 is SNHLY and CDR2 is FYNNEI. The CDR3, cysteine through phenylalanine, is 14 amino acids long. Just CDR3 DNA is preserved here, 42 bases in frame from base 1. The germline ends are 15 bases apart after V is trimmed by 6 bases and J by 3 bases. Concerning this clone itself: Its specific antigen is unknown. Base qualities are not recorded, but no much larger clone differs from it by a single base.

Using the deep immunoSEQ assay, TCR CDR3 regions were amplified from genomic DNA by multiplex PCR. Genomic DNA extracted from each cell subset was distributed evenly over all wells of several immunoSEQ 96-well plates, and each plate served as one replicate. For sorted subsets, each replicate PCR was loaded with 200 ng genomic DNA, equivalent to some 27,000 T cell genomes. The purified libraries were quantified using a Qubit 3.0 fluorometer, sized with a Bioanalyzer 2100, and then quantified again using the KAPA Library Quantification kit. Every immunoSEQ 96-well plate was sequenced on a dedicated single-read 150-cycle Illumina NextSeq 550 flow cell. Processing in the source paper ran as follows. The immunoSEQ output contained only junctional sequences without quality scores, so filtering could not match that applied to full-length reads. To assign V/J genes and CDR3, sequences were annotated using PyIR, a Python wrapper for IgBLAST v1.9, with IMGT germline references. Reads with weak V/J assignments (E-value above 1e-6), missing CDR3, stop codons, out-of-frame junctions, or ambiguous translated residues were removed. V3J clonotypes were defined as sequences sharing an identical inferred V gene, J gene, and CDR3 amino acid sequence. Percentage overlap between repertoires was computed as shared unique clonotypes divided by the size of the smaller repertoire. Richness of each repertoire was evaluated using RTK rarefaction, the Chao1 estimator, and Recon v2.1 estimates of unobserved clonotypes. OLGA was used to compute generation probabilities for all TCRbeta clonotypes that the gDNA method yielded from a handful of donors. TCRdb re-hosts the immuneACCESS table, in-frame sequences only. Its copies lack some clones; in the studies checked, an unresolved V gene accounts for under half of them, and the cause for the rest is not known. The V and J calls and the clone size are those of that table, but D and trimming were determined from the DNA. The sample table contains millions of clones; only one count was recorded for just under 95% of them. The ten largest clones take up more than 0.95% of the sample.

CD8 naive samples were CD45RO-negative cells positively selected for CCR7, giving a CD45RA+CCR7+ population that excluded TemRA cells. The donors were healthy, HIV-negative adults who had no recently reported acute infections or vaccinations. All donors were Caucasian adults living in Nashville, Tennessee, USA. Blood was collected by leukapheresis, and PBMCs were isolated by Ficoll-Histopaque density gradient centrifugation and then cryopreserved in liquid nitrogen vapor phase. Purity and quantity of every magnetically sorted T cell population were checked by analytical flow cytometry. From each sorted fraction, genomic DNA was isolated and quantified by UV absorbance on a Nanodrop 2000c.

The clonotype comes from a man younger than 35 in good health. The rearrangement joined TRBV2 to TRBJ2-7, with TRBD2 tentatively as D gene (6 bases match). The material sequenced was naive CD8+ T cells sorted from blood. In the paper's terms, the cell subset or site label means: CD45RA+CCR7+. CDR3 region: CASSPFVGGYEQYF. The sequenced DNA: TGTGCCAGCAGCCCCTTTGTGGGAGGCTACGAGCAGTACTTC.